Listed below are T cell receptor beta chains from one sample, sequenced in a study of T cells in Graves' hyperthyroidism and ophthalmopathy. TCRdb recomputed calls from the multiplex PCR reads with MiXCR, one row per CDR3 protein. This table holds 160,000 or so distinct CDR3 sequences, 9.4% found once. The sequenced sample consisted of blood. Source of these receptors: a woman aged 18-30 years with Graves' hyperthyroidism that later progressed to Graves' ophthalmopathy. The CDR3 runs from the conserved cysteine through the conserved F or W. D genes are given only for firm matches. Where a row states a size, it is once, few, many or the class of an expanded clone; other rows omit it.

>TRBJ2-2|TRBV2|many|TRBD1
CASSEGQGYTGELFF
TGTGCCAGCAGCGAGGGACAGGGGTACACCGGGGAGCTGTTTTTT
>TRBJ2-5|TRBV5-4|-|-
CASSPSSEETQYF
TGTGCCAGCAGCCCCTCGAGCGAAGAGACCCAGTACTTC
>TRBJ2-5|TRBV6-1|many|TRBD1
CASRAQPTGGQYF
TGTGCCAGCAGAGCCCAACCGACAGGGGGTCAGTACTTC
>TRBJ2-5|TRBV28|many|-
CASSLFLGETQYF
TGTGCCAGCAGTTTATTTCTGGGAGAGACCCAGTACTTC
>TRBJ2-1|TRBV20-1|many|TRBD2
CSARVQLAGGNEQFF
TGCAGTGCTAGAGTCCAACTAGCGGGAGGGAATGAGCAGTTCTTC
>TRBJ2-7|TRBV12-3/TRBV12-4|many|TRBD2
CASRSTSGGRIEQYF
TGTGCCAGCAGATCGACTAGCGGGGGGCGAATCGAGCAGTACTTC
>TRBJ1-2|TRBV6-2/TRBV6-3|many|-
CASSYSGMDAYGYTF
TGTGCCAGCAGTTACTCGGGCATGGATGCCTATGGCTACACCTTC
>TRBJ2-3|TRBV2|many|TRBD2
CASSTSGLATDTQYF
TGTGCCAGCAGTACTAGCGGCCTCGCGACAGATACGCAGTATTTT
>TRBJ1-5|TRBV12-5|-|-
CASVDNRANQPQHF
TGTGCTAGTGTTGACAACAGGGCCAATCAGCCCCAGCATTTT
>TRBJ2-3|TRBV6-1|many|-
CASSYSVDTQYF
TGTGCCAGCAGCTATTCTGTAGATACGCAGTATTTT
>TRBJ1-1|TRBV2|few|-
CASSEDEGRPRNTEAFF
TGTGCCAGCAGTGAAGATGAGGGCCGGCCCCGGAACACTGAAGCTTTCTTT
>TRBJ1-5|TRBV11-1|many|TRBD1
CASSLGQDNQPQHF
TGTGCCAGCAGCTTGGGACAGGACAATCAGCCCCAGCATTTT
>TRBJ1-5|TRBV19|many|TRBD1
CASTETGGYQPQHF
TGTGCCAGTACCGAGACAGGGGGGTATCAGCCCCAGCATTTT
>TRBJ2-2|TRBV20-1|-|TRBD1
CSARSGTANTGELFF
TGCAGTGCTAGGTCCGGGACAGCGAACACCGGGGAGCTGTTTTTT
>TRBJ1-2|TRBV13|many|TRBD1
CASSSRPPDRAYGYTF
TGTGCCAGCAGCTCCCGACCCCCTGACAGGGCCTATGGCTACACCTTC
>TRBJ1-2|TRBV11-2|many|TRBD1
CASSGTGANYGYTF
TGTGCCAGCAGCGGGACAGGAGCTAACTATGGCTACACCTTC
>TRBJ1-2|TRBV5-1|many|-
CASSSIAGDGMYGYTF
TGCGCCAGCAGCTCGATTGCAGGGGACGGAATGTATGGCTACACCTTC
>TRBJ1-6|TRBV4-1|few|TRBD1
CASRPIQGARNSPLHF
TGCGCCAGCAGACCTATACAGGGGGCCCGAAATTCACCCCTCCACTTT
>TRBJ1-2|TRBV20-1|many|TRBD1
CSAREPQGGYGYTF
TGCAGTGCTAGAGAACCACAGGGGGGATATGGCTACACCTTC
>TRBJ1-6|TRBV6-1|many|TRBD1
CASSAGQGVSYNSPLHF
TGTGCCAGCAGTGCTGGACAGGGGGTCTCCTATAATTCACCCCTCCACTTT
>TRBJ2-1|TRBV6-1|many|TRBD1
CASSGTGGSYNEQFF
TGTGCCAGCAGTGGGACAGGGGGCTCCTACAATGAGCAGTTCTTC
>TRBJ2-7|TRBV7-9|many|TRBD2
CASSLRTSPYEQYF
TGTGCCAGCAGCTTAAGGACTAGCCCTTACGAGCAGTACTTC
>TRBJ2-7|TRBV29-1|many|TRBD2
CSGKREGRYEQYF
TGCAGCGGAAAACGGGAGGGCCGCTACGAGCAGTACTTC
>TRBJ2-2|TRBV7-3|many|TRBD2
CASSLDALAGAGELFF
TGTGCCAGCAGCTTAGACGCGCTAGCGGGAGCCGGGGAGCTGTTTTTT
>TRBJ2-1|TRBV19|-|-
CASSVHNEQFF
TGTGCCAGTAGTGTTCACAATGAGCAGTTCTTC
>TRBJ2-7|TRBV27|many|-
CASSFRGAPYEQYF
TGTGCCAGCAGTTTTCGAGGGGCCCCCTACGAGCAGTACTTC
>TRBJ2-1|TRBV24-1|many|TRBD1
CATSETGTGGGNEQFF
TGTGCCACCAGTGAAACCGGGACAGGGGGAGGGAATGAGCAGTTCTTC
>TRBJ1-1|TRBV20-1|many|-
CSAPQGLGNTEAFF
TGCAGTGCTCCACAGGGTCTAGGGAACACTGAAGCTTTCTTT
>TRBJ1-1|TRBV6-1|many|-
CASSYPVGGNTEAFF
TGTGCCAGCAGTTACCCGGTCGGGGGTAATACTGAAGCTTTCTTT
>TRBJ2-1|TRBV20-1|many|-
CSARFDSYNEQFF
TGCAGTGCTAGGTTCGACAGCTACAATGAGCAGTTCTTC
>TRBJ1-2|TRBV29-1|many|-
CSVGSTDYGYTF
TGCAGCGTTGGCTCGACTGACTATGGCTACACCTTC
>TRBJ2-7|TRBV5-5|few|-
CASSLGIGRLYEQYF
TGTGCCAGCAGCTTGGGTATCGGTAGGCTCTACGAGCAGTACTTC
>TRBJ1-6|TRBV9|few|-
CASSVIGGGNSPLHF
TGTGCCAGCAGCGTAATCGGGGGAGGAAATTCACCCCTCCACTTT
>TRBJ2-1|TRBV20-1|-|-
CSASAPLNEQFF
TGCAGTGCTAGTGCGCCCCTCAATGAGCAGTTCTTC
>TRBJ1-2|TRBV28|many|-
CASRMTGAPYGYTF
TGTGCCAGCAGAATGACCGGAGCCCCCTATGGCTACACCTTC
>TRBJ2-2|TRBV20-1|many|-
CSARSLERDTGELFF
-
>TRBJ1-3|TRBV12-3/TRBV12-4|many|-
CASSSGLSGNTIYF
TGTGCCAGCAGTTCAGGGCTTTCGGGAAACACCATATATTTT
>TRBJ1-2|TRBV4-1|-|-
CASSQDPANYGYTF
TGCGCCAGCAGCCAAGATCCGGCTAACTATGGCTACACCTTC
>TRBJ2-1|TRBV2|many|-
CASRTPRRDYNEQFF
TGTGCCAGCAGGACCCCTAGAAGGGACTACAATGAGCAGTTCTTC
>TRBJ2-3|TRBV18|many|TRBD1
CASRPGNRGLTDTQYF
TGTGCCAGCCGACCGGGTAACAGGGGCCTCACAGATACGCAGTATTTT
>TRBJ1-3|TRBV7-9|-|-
CASSSWQRDTGNTIYF
TGTGCCAGCAGCTCTTGGCAACGGGACACTGGAAACACCATATATTTT
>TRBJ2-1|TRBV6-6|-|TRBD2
CASSYSLAGGRTYNERFF
TGTGCCAGCAGTTACTCACTAGCGGGAGGACGAACCTACAATGAGCGGTTCTTC